The clone carrying this T cell receptor (beta chain) was counted only a few times. Clones were sequenced by immunoSEQ multiplex PCR, and TCRdb holds only the in-frame ones, with some missing. The table has tens of thousands of clones, just over 90% seen once; the top ten hold approximately 3.5%. The entry originates in a study of T cell changes during pregnancy in multiple sclerosis. This clonotype was obtained from a female donor with multiple sclerosis, enrolled in a pregnancy study. The source was CD8+ T cells from peripheral blood mononuclear cells, collected in the second trimester of pregnancy.

The CDR3 DNA reads as TGCAGCGTTGCGTCCGAAAGCTCTGGCTACACCTTC. Translating gives CSVASESSGYTF. V gene TRBV29-1 combines with J gene TRBJ1-2; unclear D gene. Per the germline V gene, CDR1 is SQVTM and CDR2 is ANQGSEA. The CDR3 consists of 12 residues. Trimming cost V 4 bases and J 7 bases, with 13 bases left between them.